This TCR beta chain originates from a study of OX40 agonist ivuxolimab in advanced cancers. Study context: Ivuxolimab, which is an agonistic anti-OX40 (CD134) antibody, was administered to the patients. Of mixed ages from about 23 to 85 and averaging around 60 years, the group was roughly 85% male. Overall study findings and caveats: Undetermined was the antigen specificity of the expanded peripheral T cells.

The assay was immunoSEQ multiplex PCR, and TCRdb's table has in-frame clones only and misses some. This sample has roughly 100,000 clones, with about nine tenths found just once. On this clone itself: Antigen: not known.

The sequence was collected from an adult with an advanced solid tumor such as melanoma, head and neck, liver or kidney cancer. Sample: CD4+ or CD8+ T cells sorted from blood, taken in a trial of the OX40 agonist ivuxolimab.

For the CDR3, the DNA is TGTGCCAGCAGCTTGGAGGGGGGCCGGACTGAAGCTTTCTTT. Its translation is CASSLEGGRTEAFF. The chain links TRBV5-8 to TRBJ1-1, with D tentatively TRBD1 (6 bases). This CDR3 has 14 amino acids. Trimming left V 0 bases short and J 5 bases short, with 11 bases between. Germline-derived CDR1 and CDR2 are SGHTS and YDEGEE.